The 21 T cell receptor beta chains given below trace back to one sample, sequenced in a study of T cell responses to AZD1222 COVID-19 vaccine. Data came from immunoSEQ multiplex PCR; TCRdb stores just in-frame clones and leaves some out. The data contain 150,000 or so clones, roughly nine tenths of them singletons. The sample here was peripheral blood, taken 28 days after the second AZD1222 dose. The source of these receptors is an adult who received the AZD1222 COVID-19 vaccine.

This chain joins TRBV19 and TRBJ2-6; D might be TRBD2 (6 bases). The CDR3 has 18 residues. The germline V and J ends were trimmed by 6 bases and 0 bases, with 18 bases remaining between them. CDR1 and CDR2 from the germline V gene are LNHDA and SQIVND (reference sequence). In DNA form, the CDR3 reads TGTGCCAGTAGCAAGAGGGGAGGCCCTTACTCTGGGGCCAACGTCCTGACTTTC. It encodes CASSKRGGPYSGANVLTF.

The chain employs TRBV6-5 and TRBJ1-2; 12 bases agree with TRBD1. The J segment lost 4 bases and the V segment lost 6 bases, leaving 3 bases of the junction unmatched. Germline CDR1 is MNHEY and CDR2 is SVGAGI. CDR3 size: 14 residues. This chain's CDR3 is CASSGTGGPYGYTF. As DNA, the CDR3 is TGTGCCAGCAGCGGGACAGGGGGCCCCTATGGCTACACCTTC.

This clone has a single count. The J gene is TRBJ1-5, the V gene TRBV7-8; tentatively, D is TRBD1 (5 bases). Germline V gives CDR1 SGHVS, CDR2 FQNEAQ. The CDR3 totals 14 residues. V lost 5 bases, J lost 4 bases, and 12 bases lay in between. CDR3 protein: CASSPRTQNQPQHF. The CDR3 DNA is TGTGCCAGCAGCCCCCGGACACAGAATCAGCCCCAGCATTTT.

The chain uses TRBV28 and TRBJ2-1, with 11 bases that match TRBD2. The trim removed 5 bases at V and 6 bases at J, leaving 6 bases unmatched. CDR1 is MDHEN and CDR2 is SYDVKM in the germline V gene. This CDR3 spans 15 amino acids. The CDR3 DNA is TGTGCCAGCAGTCCACCCGGGACTAGCGGCAATGAGCAGTTCTTC. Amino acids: CASSPPGTSGNEQFF.

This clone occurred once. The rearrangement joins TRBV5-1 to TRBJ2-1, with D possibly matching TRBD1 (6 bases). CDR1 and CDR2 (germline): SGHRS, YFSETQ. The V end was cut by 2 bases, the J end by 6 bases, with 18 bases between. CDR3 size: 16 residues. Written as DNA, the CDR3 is TGCGCCAGCAGCTTCCGCCAAACAGGGTATGGCAATGAGCAGTTCTTC. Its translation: CASSFRQTGYGNEQFF.

In nucleotides, the CDR3 is TGTGCCAGTAGGGGTTTCGGGGGGCAACTGGAGCAGCCCCAGCATTTT. This codes for CASRGFGGQLEQPQHF. The chain has TRBV19 and TRBJ1-5; maybe TRBD1 (6 bases). Germline assignment: CDR1 LNHDA and CDR2 SQIVND (reference sequence). Trimming pared 6 bases from V and 7 bases from J, leaving 22 bases between. CDR3 length: 16 residues.

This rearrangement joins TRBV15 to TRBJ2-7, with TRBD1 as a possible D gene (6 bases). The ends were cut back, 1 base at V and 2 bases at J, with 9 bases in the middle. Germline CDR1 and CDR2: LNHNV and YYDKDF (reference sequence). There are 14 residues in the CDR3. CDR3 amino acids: CATSRGQGPYEQYF. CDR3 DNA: TGTGCCACCAGCAGAGGTCAGGGGCCCTACGAGCAGTACTTC.

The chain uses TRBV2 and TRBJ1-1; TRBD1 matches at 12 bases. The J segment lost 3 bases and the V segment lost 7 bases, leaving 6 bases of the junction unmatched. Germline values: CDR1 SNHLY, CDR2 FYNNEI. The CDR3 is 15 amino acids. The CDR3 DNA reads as TGTGCCAGCAACCGGGACAGGGGGCGGGACACTGAAGCTTTCTTT. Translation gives CASNRDRGRDTEAFF.

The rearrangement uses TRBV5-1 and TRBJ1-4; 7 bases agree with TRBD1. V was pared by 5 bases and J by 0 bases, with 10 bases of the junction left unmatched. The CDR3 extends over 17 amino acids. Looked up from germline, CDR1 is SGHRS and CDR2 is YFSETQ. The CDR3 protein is CASRPGTASTTNEKLFF. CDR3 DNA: TGCGCCAGCAGACCCGGGACAGCAAGTACAACTAATGAAAAACTGTTTTTT.

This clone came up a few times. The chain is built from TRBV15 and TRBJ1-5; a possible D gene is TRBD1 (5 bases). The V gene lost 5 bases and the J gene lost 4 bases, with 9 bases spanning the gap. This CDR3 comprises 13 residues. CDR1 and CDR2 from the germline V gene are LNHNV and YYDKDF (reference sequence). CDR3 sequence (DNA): TGTGCCACCAGCTCCGGGGGGAATCAGCCCCAGCATTTT. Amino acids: CATSSGGNQPQHF.

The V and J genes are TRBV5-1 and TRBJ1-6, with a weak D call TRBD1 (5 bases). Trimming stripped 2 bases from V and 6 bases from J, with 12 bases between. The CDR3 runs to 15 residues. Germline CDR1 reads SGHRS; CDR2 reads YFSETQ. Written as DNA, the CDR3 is TGCGCCAGCAGCTTTACAGGCCACGCTAATTCACCCCTCCACTTT. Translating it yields CASSFTGHANSPLHF. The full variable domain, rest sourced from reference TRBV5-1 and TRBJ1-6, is KAGVTQTPRYLIKTRGQQVTLSCSPISGHRSVSWYQQTPGQGLQFLFEYFSETQRNKGNFPGRFSGRQFSNSRSEMNVSTLELGDSALYLCASSFTGHANSPLHFGNGTRLTVT.

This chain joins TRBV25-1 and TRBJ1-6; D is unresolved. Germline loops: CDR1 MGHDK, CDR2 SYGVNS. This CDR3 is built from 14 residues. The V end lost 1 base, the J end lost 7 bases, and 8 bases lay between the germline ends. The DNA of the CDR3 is TGTGCCAGCAGTGAATCCGGGTCCAATTCACCCCTCCACTTT. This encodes CASSESGSNSPLHF.

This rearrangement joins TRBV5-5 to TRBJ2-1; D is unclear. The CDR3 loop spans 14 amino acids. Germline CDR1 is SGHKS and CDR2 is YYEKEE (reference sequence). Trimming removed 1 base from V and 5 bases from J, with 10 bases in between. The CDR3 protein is CASSLTLRDNEQFF. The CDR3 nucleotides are TGTGCCAGCAGCTTGACCCTACGAGACAATGAGCAGTTCTTC.

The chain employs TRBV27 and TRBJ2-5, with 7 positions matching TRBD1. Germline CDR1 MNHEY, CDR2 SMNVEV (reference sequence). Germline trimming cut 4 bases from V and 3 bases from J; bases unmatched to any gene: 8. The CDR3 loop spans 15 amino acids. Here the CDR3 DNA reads TGTGCCAGCAGTTCCATCCTTGACAGGGAAGAGACCCAGTACTTC. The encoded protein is CASSSILDREETQYF.

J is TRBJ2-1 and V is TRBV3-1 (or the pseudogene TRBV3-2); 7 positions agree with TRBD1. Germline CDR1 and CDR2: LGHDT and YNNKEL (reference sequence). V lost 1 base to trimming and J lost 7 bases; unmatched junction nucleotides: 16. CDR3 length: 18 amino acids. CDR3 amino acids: CASSQGERRLTGVNEQFF. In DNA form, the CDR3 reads TGTGCCAGCAGCCAAGGTGAGCGGCGGCTTACAGGGGTTAATGAGCAGTTCTTC.

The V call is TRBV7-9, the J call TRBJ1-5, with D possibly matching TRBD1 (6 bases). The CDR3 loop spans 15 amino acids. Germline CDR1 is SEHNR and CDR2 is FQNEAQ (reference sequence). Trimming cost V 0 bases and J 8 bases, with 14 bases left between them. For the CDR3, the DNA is TGTGCCAGCAGCTTAGCCTCGACAGGAAGGGAGCCCCAGCATTTT. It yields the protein CASSLASTGREPQHF. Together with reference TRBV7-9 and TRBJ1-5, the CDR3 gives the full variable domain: DTGVSQNPRHKITKRGQNVTFRCDPISEHNRLYWYRQTLGQGPEFLTYFQNEAQLEKSRLLSDRFSAERPKGSFSTLEIQRTEQGDSAMYLCASSLASTGREPQHFGDGTRLSIL.

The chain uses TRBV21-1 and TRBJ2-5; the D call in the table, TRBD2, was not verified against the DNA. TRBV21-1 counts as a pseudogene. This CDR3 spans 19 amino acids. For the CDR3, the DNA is TGTGCCAGCAGCAAAAAAGCCCTCTTGGGCGGGGGAGTTCAAGAGACCCAGTACTTC. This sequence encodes CASSKKALLGGGVQETQYF.

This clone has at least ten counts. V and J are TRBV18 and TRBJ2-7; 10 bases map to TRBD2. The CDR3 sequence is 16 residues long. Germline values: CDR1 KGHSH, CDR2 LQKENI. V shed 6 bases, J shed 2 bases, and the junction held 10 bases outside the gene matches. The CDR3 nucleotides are TGTGCCAGCTCCCGAGCCGGGACTAGCGAGACCTACGAGCAGTACTTC. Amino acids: CASSRAGTSETYEQYF.

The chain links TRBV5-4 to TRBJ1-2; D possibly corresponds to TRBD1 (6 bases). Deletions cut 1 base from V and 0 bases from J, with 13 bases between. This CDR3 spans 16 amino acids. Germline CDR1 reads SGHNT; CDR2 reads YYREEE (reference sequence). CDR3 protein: CASSLWGAISNYGYTF. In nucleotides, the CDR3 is TGTGCCAGCAGCTTGTGGGGGGCGATATCTAACTATGGCTACACCTTC.

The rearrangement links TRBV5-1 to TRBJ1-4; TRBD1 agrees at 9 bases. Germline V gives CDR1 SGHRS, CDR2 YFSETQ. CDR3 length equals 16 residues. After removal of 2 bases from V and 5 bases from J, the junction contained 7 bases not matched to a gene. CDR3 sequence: CASSFQLGQGNEKLFF. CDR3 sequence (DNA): TGCGCCAGCAGCTTCCAGCTCGGACAGGGGAATGAAAAACTGTTTTTT.

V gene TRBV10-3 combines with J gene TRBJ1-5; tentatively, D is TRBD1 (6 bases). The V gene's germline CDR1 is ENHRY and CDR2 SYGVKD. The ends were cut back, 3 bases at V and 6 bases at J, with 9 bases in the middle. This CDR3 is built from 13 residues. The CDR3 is CAISEGRGQPQHF. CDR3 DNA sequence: TGTGCCATCAGTGAAGGCAGGGGTCAGCCCCAGCATTTT.